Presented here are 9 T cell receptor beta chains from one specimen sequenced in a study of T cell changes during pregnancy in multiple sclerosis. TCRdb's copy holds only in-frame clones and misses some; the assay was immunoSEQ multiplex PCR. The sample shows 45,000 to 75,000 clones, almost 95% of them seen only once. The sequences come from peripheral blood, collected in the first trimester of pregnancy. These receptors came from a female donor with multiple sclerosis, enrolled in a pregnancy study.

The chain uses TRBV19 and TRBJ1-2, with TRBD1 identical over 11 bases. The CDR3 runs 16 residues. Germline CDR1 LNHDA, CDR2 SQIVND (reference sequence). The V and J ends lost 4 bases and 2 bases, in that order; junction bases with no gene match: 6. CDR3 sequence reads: CASSSFGTGGNYGYTF. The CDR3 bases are TGTGCCAGTAGTAGTTTCGGGACAGGGGGGAACTATGGCTACACCTTC.

CDR3: CASSPHRTSGGPRTDTQYF. The CDR3 DNA follows: TGTGCCAGCAGCCCACATCGCACTAGCGGGGGGCCTCGGACAGATACGCAGTATTTT. This chain links TRBV9 with TRBJ2-3; 12 bases match TRBD2. The V gene end was trimmed by 4 bases and the J gene end by 3 bases; junction bases not matched to a gene: 15. CDR1 is SGDLS and CDR2 is YYNGEE in the germline V gene. The CDR3 runs 19 residues.

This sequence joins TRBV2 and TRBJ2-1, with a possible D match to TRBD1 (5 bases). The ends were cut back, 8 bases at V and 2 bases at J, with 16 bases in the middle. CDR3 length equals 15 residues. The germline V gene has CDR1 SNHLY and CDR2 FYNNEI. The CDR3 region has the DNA TGTGCCAGCCGCCGAGGCAGGGAACCCTACAATGAGCAGTTCTTC. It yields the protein CASRRGREPYNEQFF.

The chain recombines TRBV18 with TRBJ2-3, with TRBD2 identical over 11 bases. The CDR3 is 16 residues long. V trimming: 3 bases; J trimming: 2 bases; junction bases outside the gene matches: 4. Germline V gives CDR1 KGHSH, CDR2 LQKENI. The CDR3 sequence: CASSPLAGGSTDTQYF. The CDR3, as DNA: TGTGCCAGCTCACCTTTAGCGGGGGGGTCCACAGATACGCAGTATTTT.

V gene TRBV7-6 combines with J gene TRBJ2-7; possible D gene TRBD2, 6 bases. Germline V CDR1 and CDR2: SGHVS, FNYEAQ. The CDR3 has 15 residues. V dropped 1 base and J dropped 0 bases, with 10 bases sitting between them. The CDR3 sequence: CASSLGGGSSYEQYF. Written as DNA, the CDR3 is TGTGCCAGCAGCTTAGGTGGGGGGAGCTCCTACGAGCAGTACTTC.

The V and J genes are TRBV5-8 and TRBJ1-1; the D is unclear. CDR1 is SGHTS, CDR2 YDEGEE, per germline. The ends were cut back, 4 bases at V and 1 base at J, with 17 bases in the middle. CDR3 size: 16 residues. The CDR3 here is CASSPIRGLTNTEAFF. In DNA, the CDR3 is TGTGCCAGCAGCCCCATCAGAGGGCTGACGAACACTGAAGCTTTCTTT.

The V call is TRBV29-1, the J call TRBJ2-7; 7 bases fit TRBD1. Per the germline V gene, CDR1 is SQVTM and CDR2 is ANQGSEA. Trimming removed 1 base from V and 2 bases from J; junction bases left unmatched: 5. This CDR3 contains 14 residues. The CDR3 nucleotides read TGCAGCGTTGAAGCTCGTCAGGGGGCCTACGAGCAGTACTTC. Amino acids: CSVEARQGAYEQYF.

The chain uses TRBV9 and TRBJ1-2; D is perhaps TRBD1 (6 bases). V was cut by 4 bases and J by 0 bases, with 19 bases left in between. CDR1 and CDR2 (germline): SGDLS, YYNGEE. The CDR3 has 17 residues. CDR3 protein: CASSYDSGQNTNYGYTF. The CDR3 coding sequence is TGTGCCAGCAGCTATGACTCCGGACAGAATACTAACTATGGCTACACCTTC.

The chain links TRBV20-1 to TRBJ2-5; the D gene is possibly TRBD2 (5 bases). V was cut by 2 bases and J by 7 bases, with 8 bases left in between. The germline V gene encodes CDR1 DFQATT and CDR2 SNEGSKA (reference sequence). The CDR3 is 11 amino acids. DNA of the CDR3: TGCAGTGCTAGAATACGGGGGACCCAGTACTTC. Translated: CSARIRGTQYF.